This T cell receptor (beta chain) was documented in a study of T cell responses to AZD1222 COVID-19 vaccine. As for the study in general: Investigators merged groups given second doses at roughly 4 or roughly 12 weeks.

V was shortened by 10 bases and J by 2 bases, with 11 bases between the two germline ends. The CDR3 length is 13 residues. Generated by immunoSEQ multiplex PCR, the TCRdb table keeps only in-frame clones and is missing some. The sample records under 85,000 clones, around 90% being singletons. Findings and caveats of the study: Reportedly, close to half of spike-specific TCRs are directed against unmutated variant regions. The repertoires were collected only after the peak T cell response. Donors were mostly white British, more females; clonal diversity possibly underestimated.

Remarks on this clone: Its antigen is unknown.

The V call is TRBV12-3 or TRBV12-4, the J call TRBJ2-2; D possibly corresponds to TRBD1 (5 bases). This receptor was taken from an adult in good health. The sequencing used peripheral blood, collected on day 0 of AZD1222 vaccination. In DNA, the CDR3 is TGTGCCACCGGACATGGAAACACCGGGGAGCTGTTTTTT. Translating gives CATGHGNTGELFF.